The clone carrying this TCR beta chain was recorded once. Its antigen is currently unknown. The data originate from a study of T cell responses to AZD1222 COVID-19 vaccine. General study points: Only 5 or 6 people who got AZD1222 tested seropositive at baseline. Possibly, clonal diversity was underestimated; donors were largely white British and included more females.

V was pared by 5 bases and J by 4 bases, with 17 bases between. This CDR3 has 15 amino acids. Germline assignment: CDR1 MNHEY and CDR2 SMNVEV (reference sequence). Assay: immunoSEQ multiplex PCR; the TCRdb copy retains only in-frame clones and omits some. The sample includes 140,000 or so clones, about 91% seen only once; the top ten take roughly 3%. This chain connects TRBV27 to TRBJ1-1; possible D gene TRBD1, 6 bases. The starting material was peripheral blood, obtained on day 0 of AZD1222 vaccination. The receptor was isolated from an adult in good health. The CDR3 is CASSPSRGLGTEAFF. The CDR3 DNA is TGTGCCAGCAGTCCCTCCAGGGGATTGGGCACTGAAGCTTTCTTT.